The 24 T cell receptor beta chains below all came from one sample that was sequenced in a study of CD8 T cells in Susac syndrome. After extraction with the RNeasy kit, roughly 0.45 to 1 ug of the RNA was reverse transcribed using random hexamers. TCRdb redid the calling of the immunoSEQ multiplex PCR reads with MiXCR, one entry per CDR3 protein. The repertoire holds 75,000 to 80,000 distinct CDR3 sequences, roughly 94% seen once, with about 0.47% in the top ten. Sequencing used CD8+ T cells from PBMCs. These TCRs come from a human donor with Susac syndrome.

The chain recombines TRBV6-6 with TRBJ2-7, with D perhaps TRBD1 or TRBD2 (5 bases each). There are 11 residues in the CDR3. V gave up 10 bases and J gave up 6 bases, with 13 bases separating them. Germline V gives CDR1 MNHNY, CDR2 SVGAGI (reference sequence). CDR3 sequence reads: CATRDAGEQYF. DNA of the CDR3: TGTGCCACCCGGGACGCAGGCGAGCAGTACTTC.

This chain uses TRBV5-1 with TRBJ2-2; a possible D gene is TRBD1 (5 bases). This CDR3 contains 16 residues. CDR1 is SGHRS and CDR2 is YFSETQ in the germline V gene. V was cut by 2 bases and J by 2 bases, with 13 bases left in between. The CDR3 bases are TGCGCCAGCAGCTTTCCTGCGACAGATAACACCGGGGAGCTGTTTTTT. It encodes CASSFPATDNTGELFF.

The chain carries TRBV30 and TRBJ2-6, with unresolved D. CDR1 and CDR2 (germline): GTSNPN, SVGIG (reference sequence). V lost 3 bases and J 2 bases, leaving 5 bases between the germline ends. The CDR3 length is 13 residues. CDR3: CAWRLPGANVLTF. CDR3 in DNA: TGTGCCTGGAGGTTGCCTGGGGCCAACGTCCTGACTTTC.

The genes are TRBV7-9 and TRBJ2-7; tentative D call: TRBD1 (7 bases). Trimming removed 2 bases from V and 3 bases from J, with 11 bases in between. Germline-derived CDR1 and CDR2 are SEHNR and FQNEAQ (reference sequence). CDR3 length: 14 residues. CDR3 amino acids: CASSLSQGGYEQYF. The CDR3 DNA is TGTGCCAGCAGCTTATCTCAGGGGGGCTACGAGCAGTACTTC.

The table lists this clonotype with a count of one. The rearrangement uses TRBV5-1 and TRBJ2-3, with D tentatively TRBD1 or TRBD2 (7 bases each). Deletions cut 6 bases from V and 5 bases from J, with 16 bases between. This CDR3 is 14 amino acids long. Germline loops: CDR1 SGHRS, CDR2 YFSETQ. CDR3 sequence reads: CASKQGGAGDTQYF. In DNA, the CDR3 is TGCGCCAGCAAGCAGGGGGGGGCCGGAGATACGCAGTATTTT. Based on the CDR3 plus reference TRBV5-1 and TRBJ2-3, the full variable domain is KAGVTQTPRYLIKTRGQQVTLSCSPISGHRSVSWYQQTPGQGLQFLFEYFSETQRNKGNFPGRFSGRQFSNSRSEMNVSTLELGDSALYLCASKQGGAGDTQYFGPGTRLTVL.

This clonotype was found once. This sequence joins TRBV29-1 and TRBJ2-5; D is possibly TRBD2 (5 bases). Germline loops: CDR1 SQVTM, CDR2 ANQGSEA. This CDR3 is built from 13 residues. V lost 2 bases, J lost 5 bases, and 12 bases lay in between. CDR3 protein: CSVESEGGETQYF. CDR3 DNA sequence: TGCAGCGTTGAATCTGAGGGTGGGGAGACCCAGTACTTC.

In the case of this clonotype: An end of the junction does not agree with germline; a read error may underlie this. The rearrangement joins TRBV7-9 to TRBJ2-1, with D tentatively TRBD2 (6 bases). The germline V gene encodes CDR1 SEHNR and CDR2 FQNEAQ (reference sequence). CDR3 length: 12 residues. The CDR3 spells CASSLAGGRWFF. In DNA, the CDR3 is TGTGCCAGCAGCCTAGCCGGGGGACGGTGGTTCTTC.

The chain joins TRBV6-5 to TRBJ2-1; the D call may be TRBD1 or TRBD2 (6 bases each). The germline gives CDR1 MNHEY, CDR2 SVGAGI. V lost 2 bases and J lost 7, with 9 bases in between. The CDR3 has 13 amino acids. Written as DNA, the CDR3 is TGTGCCAGCAGTTACGGGGGGCGGAATGAGCAGTTCTTC. Protein: CASSYGGRNEQFF.

The chain carries TRBV12-3 or TRBV12-4 and TRBJ1-1; 10 nucleotides agree with TRBD1. J lost 4 bases, V lost 7 bases, and 9 bases had no gene match. The CDR3 spans 15 residues. In DNA, the CDR3 is TGTGCCAGCATCTGGGACAGGGGAAGAGGCACTGAAGCTTTCTTT. Encoded protein: CASIWDRGRGTEAFF.

The chain uses TRBV27 and TRBJ2-7; tentatively, D is TRBD2 (6 bases). Germline CDR1 is MNHEY and CDR2 is SMNVEV (reference sequence). The ends were cut back, 8 bases at V and 3 bases at J, with 14 bases in the middle. The CDR3 runs 13 residues. The CDR3 is CASSSGRFYEQYF. As DNA, the CDR3 is TGTGCCAGCTCCTCCGGGAGATTCTACGAGCAGTACTTC.

V is TRBV15 and J is TRBJ2-1; 7 bases are a match to TRBD2. This CDR3 comprises 15 residues. Germline assignment: CDR1 LNHNV and CDR2 YYDKDF (reference sequence). The V segment lost 5 bases and the J segment 6 bases; nucleotides outside the gene matches: 10. The CDR3 bases are TGTGCCACCAGCCCACGGGGCGGGGGTCTCAATGAGCAGTTCTTC. This codes for CATSPRGGGLNEQFF.

The chain combines TRBV7-9 with TRBJ2-3, with D perhaps assigned TRBD1 or TRBD2 (7 bases each). V lost 5 bases and J 6 bases, leaving 9 bases between the germline ends. The CDR3 is made up of 12 amino acids. The V gene's germline CDR1 is SEHNR and CDR2 FQNEAQ (reference sequence). CDR3 protein: CASSQGGDTQYF. The CDR3 nucleotides are TGTGCCAGCAGCCAGGGGGGGGATACGCAGTATTTT.

The chain carries TRBV1 and TRBJ2-5; TRBD2, the table's D call, was not compared with the DNA. TRBV1 corresponds to a pseudogene. The CDR3 is 15 amino acids. The CDR3 is CTSSPQRACQETQYF. The CDR3 region has the DNA TGCACCAGCAGCCCCCAGCGGGCTTGCCAAGAGACCCAGTACTTC.

This chain uses TRBV9 with TRBJ2-7; D is uncertain. The CDR3 totals 13 residues. V shed 3 bases and J shed 3 bases, with 10 bases lying between them. Germline loops: CDR1 SGDLS, CDR2 YYNGEE. Here the CDR3 reads CASSDGRGYEQYF. CDR3 DNA sequence: TGTGCCAGCAGCGATGGCAGAGGCTACGAGCAGTACTTC.

This clonotype was picked up a small number of times. The V call is TRBV27, the J call TRBJ1-1, with TRBD1 as a possible D gene (5 bases). V lost 5 bases, J lost 11 bases, and 15 bases lay in between. The CDR3 consists of 12 residues. Germline CDR1 reads MNHEY; CDR2 reads SMNVEV (reference sequence). For the CDR3, the DNA is TGTGCCAGCAGTCGTACGGGGCGCGGGGCTTTCTTT. Protein: CASSRTGRGAFF.

This clonotype occurred a few times. V usage is TRBV29-1 and J usage is TRBJ2-7, with a tentative D call TRBD1 (6 bases). Germline V gene sequence: CDR1 SQVTM, CDR2 ANQGSEA. The CDR3 is made up of 12 amino acids. Trimming pared 7 bases from V and 5 bases from J, leaving 15 bases between. CDR3 DNA sequence: TGCAGCGGCACCACAGGGTTCCACGAGCAGTACTTC. Residues: CSGTTGFHEQYF.

J is TRBJ2-3 and V is TRBV7-9; 8 nucleotides match TRBD1. The CDR3 contains 15 residues. Trimming took 5 bases from V and 1 from J; bases not matched to a gene: 5. Germline CDR1 reads SEHNR; CDR2 reads FQNEAQ (reference sequence). The CDR3 spells CASSPPGQGTDTQYF. DNA of the CDR3: TGTGCCAGCAGCCCTCCGGGACAGGGCACAGATACGCAGTATTTT.

J is TRBJ1-4 and V is TRBV6-1, with TRBD1 identical over 9 bases. The ends lost 2 bases at V and 7 bases at J; junction bases unmatched: 5. This CDR3 is built from 15 residues. Germline assignment: CDR1 MNHNS and CDR2 SASEGT. The chain's CDR3 is CASSETGGWGEKLFF. For the CDR3, the DNA is TGTGCCAGCAGTGAAACAGGGGGCTGGGGTGAAAAACTGTTTTTT.

The J gene is TRBJ1-1, the V gene TRBV4-2; D not certain. With 1 base removed from V and 6 bases from J, the gap between germline ends came to 12 bases. The CDR3 runs to 14 residues. CDR1 is LGHNA and CDR2 is YNFKEQ in the germline V gene. The CDR3 protein is CASSQGGGIAEAFF. CDR3 coding DNA: TGTGCCAGCAGCCAAGGAGGAGGGATTGCTGAAGCTTTCTTT.

This clonotype appeared a single time. The gene calls are TRBV19 and TRBJ2-1; perhaps TRBD2 as D (5 bases). Per germline, CDR1 LNHDA and CDR2 SQIVND (reference sequence). The CDR3 sequence is 10 residues long. The CDR3 DNA reads as TGTGCGGCGGGCTACAATGAGCAGTTCTTC. Translated, it gives CAAGYNEQFF.

The CDR3 DNA reads as TGTGCCAGCAGCTTATATGGGGGGGGGACGAGCTACGAGCAGTACTTC. Its protein is CASSLYGGGTSYEQYF. This chain links TRBV7-6 with TRBJ2-7; 7 bases align to TRBD2. V shed 2 bases and J 3 bases; nucleotides not matched to a gene: 10. This CDR3 has 16 residues. Germline V gene lookup returns CDR1 SGHVS and CDR2 FNYEAQ.

In the case of this clonotype: At one of its ends the junction is not consistent with the germline gene, which may arise from a read error. This chain connects TRBV9 to TRBJ1-1; 7 nucleotides line up with TRBD1. The length of the CDR3 is 16 residues. Germline lookup yields CDR1 SGDLS and CDR2 YYNGEE. The CDR3 DNA follows: TGTGCCAGCAGCCCTCCGGGGACAGTCCTGAACACTGAAGTTTTCTTT. Translation gives CASSPPGTVLNTEVFF.

The chain couples TRBV7-2 to TRBJ2-2, with 10 bases fitting TRBD2. The V gene's germline CDR1 is SGHTA and CDR2 FQGNSA. This CDR3 spans 17 amino acids. Germline trimming cut 4 bases from V and 5 bases from J; bases unmatched to any gene: 10. The CDR3 reads CASSSPSGGLMTGELFF. The CDR3 bases are TGTGCCAGCAGCTCGCCTAGCGGGGGCCTAATGACCGGGGAGCTGTTTTTT.

This clonotype was detected a few times. V is TRBV11-2 and J is TRBJ2-5; 7 bases line up with TRBD2. Looked up from germline, CDR1 is SGHAT and CDR2 is FQNNGV. The CDR3 sequence is 14 residues long. Trimming at V came to 1 base and at J to 3 bases, leaving 2 bases not matched to a gene. The CDR3, as DNA: TGTGCCAGCAGCTTAGTCCGGGGGGAAGAGACCCAGTACTTC. Protein product: CASSLVRGEETQYF.